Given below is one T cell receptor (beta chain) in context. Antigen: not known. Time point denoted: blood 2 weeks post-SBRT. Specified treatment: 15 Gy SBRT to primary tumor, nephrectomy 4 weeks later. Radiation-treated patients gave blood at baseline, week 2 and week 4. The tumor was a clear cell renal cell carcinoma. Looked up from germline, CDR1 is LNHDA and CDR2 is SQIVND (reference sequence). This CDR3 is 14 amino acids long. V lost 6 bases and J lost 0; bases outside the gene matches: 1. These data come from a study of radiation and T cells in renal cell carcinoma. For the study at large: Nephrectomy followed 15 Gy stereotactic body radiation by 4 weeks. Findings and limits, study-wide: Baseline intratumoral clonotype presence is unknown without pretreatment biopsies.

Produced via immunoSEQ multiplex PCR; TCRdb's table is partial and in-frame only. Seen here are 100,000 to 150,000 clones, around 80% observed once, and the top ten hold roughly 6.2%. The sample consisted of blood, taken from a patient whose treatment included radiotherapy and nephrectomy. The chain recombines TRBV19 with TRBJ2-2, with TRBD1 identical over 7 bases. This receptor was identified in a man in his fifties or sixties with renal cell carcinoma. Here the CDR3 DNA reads TGTGCCAGTAGCGGGACAGCGAACACCGGGGAGCTGTTTTTT. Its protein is CASSGTANTGELFF.